This is a list of T cell receptor beta chains from one sample in a study of cytomegalovirus exposure and HLA in healthy donors. The method was immunoSEQ multiplex PCR; TCRdb's version includes in-frame clones alone and lacks a portion of them. The sample includes fewer than 200,000 clones, approximately 78% seen only once; the top ten take 2% to 2.5%. Input material: PBMCs. These receptors were obtained from a human donor in good health. Each CDR3 is given with its conserved first and last residue. The D gene is left open where the match is weak. A clone size is listed for some rows: how often the clone was seen (once, few, many), or a class if it is expanded.

d_call	v_call	clone_size	j_call	cdr3_nt	cdr3_aa
-	TRBV2	-	TRBJ2-2	TGTGCCAGCACTCGGACACTGAACACCGGGGAGCTGTTTTTT	CASTRTLNTGELFF
-	TRBV7-9	few	TRBJ2-1	TGTGCCAGCAGCTTCTGGAGGGGTGATGAGCAGTTCTTC	CASSFWRGDEQFF
TRBD1	TRBV6-6	-	TRBJ1-3	TGTGCCAGCCTACAGGGGCGCTCTGGAAACACCATATATTTT	CASLQGRSGNTIYF
TRBD2	TRBV7-9	-	TRBJ2-5	TGTGCCAGCAACCCGTCCCTAGCGGGGGGAGAGACCCAGTACTTC	CASNPSLAGGETQYF
TRBD1	TRBV2	-	TRBJ1-2	TGTGCCAGCAGCGGACAGGCGAGGTTGTATGGCTACACCTTC	CASSGQARLYGYTF
TRBD2	TRBV5-4	-	TRBJ2-7	TGTGCCAGCAGCCCTAGCGGGGCGCCCTACGAGCAGTACTTC	CASSPSGAPYEQYF
TRBD2	TRBV7-2	few	TRBJ2-1	TGTGCCAGCAGCTTAGGTGCGGGGGGCTTGGATGAGCAGTTCTTC	CASSLGAGGLDEQFF
-	TRBV4-1	-	TRBJ2-1	TGCGCCAGCAGCCAAGTCGCGGATGAGCAGTTCTTC	CASSQVADEQFF
-	TRBV7-6	-	TRBJ1-3	TGTGCCAGCAGCTTAGGAGGGGGTGGAAACACCATATATTTT	CASSLGGGGNTIYF
-	TRBV19	-	TRBJ1-1	TGTGCCAGTAGTACGGGACATGGCACTGAAGCTTTCTTT	CASSTGHGTEAFF
-	TRBV7-8	-	TRBJ2-7	TGTGCCAGCAGCTTAGAGCAGGGCTCAGGATCCTACGAGCAGTACTTC	CASSLEQGSGSYEQYF